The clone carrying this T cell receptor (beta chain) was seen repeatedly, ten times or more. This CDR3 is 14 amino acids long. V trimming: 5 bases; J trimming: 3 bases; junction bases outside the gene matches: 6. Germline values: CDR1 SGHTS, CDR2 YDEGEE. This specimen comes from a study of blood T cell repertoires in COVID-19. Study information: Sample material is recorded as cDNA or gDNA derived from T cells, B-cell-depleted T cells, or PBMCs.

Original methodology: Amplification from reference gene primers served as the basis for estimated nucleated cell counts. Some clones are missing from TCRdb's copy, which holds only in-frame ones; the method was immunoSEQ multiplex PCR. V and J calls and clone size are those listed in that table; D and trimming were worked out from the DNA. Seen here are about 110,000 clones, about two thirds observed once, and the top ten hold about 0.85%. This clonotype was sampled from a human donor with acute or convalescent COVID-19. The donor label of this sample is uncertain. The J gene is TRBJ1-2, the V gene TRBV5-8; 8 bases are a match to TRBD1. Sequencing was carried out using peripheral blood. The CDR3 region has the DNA TGTGCCAGCAGACGGGACAGGAACTACTATGGCTACACCTTC. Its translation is CASRRDRNYYGYTF.